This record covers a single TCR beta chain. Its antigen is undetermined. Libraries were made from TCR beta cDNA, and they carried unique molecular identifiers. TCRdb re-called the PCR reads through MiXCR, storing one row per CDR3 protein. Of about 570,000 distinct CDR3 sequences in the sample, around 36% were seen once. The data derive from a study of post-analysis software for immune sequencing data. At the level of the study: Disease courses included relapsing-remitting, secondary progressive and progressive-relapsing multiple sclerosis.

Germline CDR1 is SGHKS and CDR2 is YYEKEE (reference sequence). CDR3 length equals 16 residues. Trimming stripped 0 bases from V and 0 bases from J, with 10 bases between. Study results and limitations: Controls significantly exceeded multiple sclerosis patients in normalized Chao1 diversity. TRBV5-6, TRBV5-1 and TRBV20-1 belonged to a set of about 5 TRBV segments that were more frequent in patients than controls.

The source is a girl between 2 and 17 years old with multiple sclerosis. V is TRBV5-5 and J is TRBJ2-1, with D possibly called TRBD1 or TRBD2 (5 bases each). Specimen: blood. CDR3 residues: CASSLVGTVSYNEQFF. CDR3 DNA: TGTGCCAGCAGCTTGGTCGGGACGGTCTCCTACAATGAGCAGTTCTTC.